This T cell receptor beta chain emerged from a study of T cell responses to AZD1222 COVID-19 vaccine (dated by TCRdb to 2020 to 2023). At the level of the whole study: Because spike-specific TCR depth and breadth did not differ between the two schedules, AZD1222 recipients who got a second dose at roughly 4 weeks were pooled with those who got a second dose at roughly 12 weeks. Trial participants were enrolled by age into 18-55, 56-69 and 70-plus year subgroups, with roughly 160, 29 and 62 TCR-sequenced participants respectively. TCR sequencing covered more than 230 trial participants: 200 to 220 given two doses of AZD1222 and about 26 given two doses of MenACWY control vaccine. Study-level results and caveats: Participants were mostly white British, with more females than males. The authors suggested clonal diversity may have been underestimated. Reportedly, almost half of the unique spike-specific TCRs recognized epitopes lying outside the regions that are mutated in the B.1.351 and B.1.1.7 variants. Conclusions about previously exposed vaccinees are limited, since just 5 to 7 AZD1222 recipients were seropositive for SARS-CoV-2 at baseline. After two AZD1222 doses, spike-specific TCR breadth and depth were significantly higher than at day 0 and than in MenACWY recipients. In the small 56-69-year group, the increase in depth fell short of significance, most likely because of low power. CD4 TCRs associated with the vaccine covered the entire spike protein, and the dominant responses were in regions 160-218 and 743-854. Because no samples from the day 14 peak response were available, repertoires could be characterized only after the peak T cell response.

Concerning this clone: Its cognate antigen has yet to be identified. Its ends do not fully match the called genes, so a read error is possible.

The time point label, read with the paper, signifies: baseline before first vaccination. Samples from vaccinated people were obtained from the UK trials COV001 and COV002, which included a single-blind randomized controlled phase 2/3 trial of AZD1222 (ChAdOx1 nCoV-19) in healthy adults. Trial participant PBMC samples were collected at day 0 and day 28 after the second dose for TCRbeta chain sequencing. The CDR3 regions of human TCRbeta chains were analyzed by immunosequencing. In the paper's pipeline: TCRs in the repertoires were compared against a reference library of SARS-CoV-2-specific TCRs that had been generated with the MIRA antigen-specificity platform. Breadth was defined as the fraction of unique TCRs that were SARS-CoV-2-associated. Depth was defined as the fraction of total T cells that were SARS-CoV-2-associated. Using the MIRA data, each spike-specific TCR was mapped to the spike region that the TCR reacts to and placed in a CD4 or CD8 class. Log10-transformed breadth and depth values were compared by one-way ANOVA with Sidak's multiple comparisons tests. TCRdb holds this immuneACCESS table with in-frame rearrangements only. Some clones are missing; in checked studies, unresolved V genes explain under half, and the rest has no known cause. V and J calls and clone size are given by that table; D and trimming were obtained from the DNA. Here the sample has approximately 130,000 clones; over 90% occur a single time. Roughly 0.91% of the sample is taken by the ten largest.

CDR1 and CDR2 were assigned from the germline V gene (reference sequence) as LNHDA and SQIVND. There are 12 amino acids in the CDR3, from cysteine to phenylalanine inclusive. Only the CDR3 region is kept as DNA, spanning 36 bases read in frame from base 1. The chain was built from TRBV19 and TRBJ2-1; the D gene is perhaps TRBD2, from 5 matching bases. Sequences were derived from peripheral blood, sampled on day 0 of AZD1222 vaccination. This TCR was sampled from an adult in good health. The DNA is as follows: TGTGCCAGTAGTCTAGACTATAAAGAGCAGTTCTTC. Its translation reads: CASSLDYKEQFF.